The following is a T cell receptor beta chain sequence with its context. This entry belongs to a study of technical replicates of blood from several donors. The repertoire was sequenced with immunoSEQ multiplex PCR; TCRdb's copy has only in-frame clones and lacks some. Of around 63,000 clones in the sample, 92% were seen once. V lost 0 bases and J 3 bases, leaving 18 bases between the germline ends. CDR1 and CDR2 from the germline V gene are SGDLS and YYNGEE. The CDR3 sequence is 18 residues long. V gene TRBV9 combines with J gene TRBJ1-4; D ambiguous. The sample comprised PBMCs. This sequence was found in a human donor in good health. Some clones in this sample may be carry-over from other donors' samples. The CDR3 nucleotides read TGTGCCAGCAGCGTAGGGGAGCCCGGCTTTAGGGCTAATGAAAAACTGTTTTTT. It encodes CASSVGEPGFRANEKLFF.